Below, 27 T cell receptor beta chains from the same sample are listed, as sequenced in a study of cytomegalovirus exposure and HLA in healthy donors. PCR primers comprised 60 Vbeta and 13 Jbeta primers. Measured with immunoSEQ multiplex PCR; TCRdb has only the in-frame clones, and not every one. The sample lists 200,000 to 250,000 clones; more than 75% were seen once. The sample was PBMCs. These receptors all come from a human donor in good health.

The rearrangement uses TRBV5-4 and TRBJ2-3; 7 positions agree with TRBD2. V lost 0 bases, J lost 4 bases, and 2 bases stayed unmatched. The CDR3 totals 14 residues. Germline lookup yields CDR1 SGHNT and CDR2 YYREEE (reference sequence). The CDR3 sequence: CASSLEAGADTQYF. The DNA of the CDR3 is TGTGCCAGCAGCTTGGAGGCGGGAGCAGATACGCAGTATTTT.

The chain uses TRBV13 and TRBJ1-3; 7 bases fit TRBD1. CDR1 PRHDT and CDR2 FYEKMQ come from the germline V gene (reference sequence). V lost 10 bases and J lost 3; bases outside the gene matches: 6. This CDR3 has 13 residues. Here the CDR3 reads CATEQGDGNTIYF. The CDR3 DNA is TGTGCCACTGAGCAGGGGGATGGAAACACCATATATTTT.

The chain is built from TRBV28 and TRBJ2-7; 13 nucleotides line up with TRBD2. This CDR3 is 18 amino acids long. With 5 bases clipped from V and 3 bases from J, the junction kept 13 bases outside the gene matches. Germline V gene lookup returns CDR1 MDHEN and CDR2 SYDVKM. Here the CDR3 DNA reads TGTGCCAGCAGTACCCGACTAGCGGGAGGAGGGGCAGACTACGAGCAGTACTTC. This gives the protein CASSTRLAGGGADYEQYF.

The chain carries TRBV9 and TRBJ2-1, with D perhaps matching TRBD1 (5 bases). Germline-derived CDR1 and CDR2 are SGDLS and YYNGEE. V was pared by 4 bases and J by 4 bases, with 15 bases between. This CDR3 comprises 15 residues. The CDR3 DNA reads TGTGCCAGCAGCCCCGGTGGGGCCAGGTACAATGAGCAGTTCTTC. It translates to CASSPGGARYNEQFF. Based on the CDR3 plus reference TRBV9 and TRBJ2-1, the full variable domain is DSGVTQTPKHLITATGQRVTLRCSPRSGDLSVYWYQQSLDQGLQFLIQYYNGEERAKGNILERFSAQQFPDLHSELNLSSLELGDSALYFCASSPGGARYNEQFFGPGTRLTVL.

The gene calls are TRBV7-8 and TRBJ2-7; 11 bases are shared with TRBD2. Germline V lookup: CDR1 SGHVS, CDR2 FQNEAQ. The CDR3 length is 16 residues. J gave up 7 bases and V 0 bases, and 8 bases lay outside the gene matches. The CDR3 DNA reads TGTGCCAGCAGCTTAGCCGTCACTAGCGGGAGCTCGGAGCAGTACTTC. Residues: CASSLAVTSGSSEQYF.

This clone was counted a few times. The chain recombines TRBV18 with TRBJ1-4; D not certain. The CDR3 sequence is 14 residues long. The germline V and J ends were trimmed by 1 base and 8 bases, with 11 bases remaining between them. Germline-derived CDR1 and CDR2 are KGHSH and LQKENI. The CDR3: CASSPRLTSEKLFF. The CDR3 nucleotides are TGTGCCAGCTCACCACGACTAACTTCCGAAAAACTGTTTTTT.

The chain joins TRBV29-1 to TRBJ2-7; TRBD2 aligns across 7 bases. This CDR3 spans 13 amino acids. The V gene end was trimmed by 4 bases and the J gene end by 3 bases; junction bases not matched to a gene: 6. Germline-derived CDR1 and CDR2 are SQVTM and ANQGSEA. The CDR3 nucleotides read TGCAGCGTTGGGCGGGAGCTTTTCTACGAGCAGTACTTC. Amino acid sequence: CSVGRELFYEQYF.

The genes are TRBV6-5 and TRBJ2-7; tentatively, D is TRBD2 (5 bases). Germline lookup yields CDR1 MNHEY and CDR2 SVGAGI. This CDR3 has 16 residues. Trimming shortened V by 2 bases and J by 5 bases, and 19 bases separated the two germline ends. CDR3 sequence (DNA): TGTGCCAGCAGTTACGCGAAGGTAGCGAAGGTTGACGAGCAGTACTTC. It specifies CASSYAKVAKVDEQYF.

The CDR3 spells CASSARRLAGYNEQFF. In DNA form, the CDR3 reads TGTGCCAGCAGCGCCCGTCGACTAGCGGGGTACAATGAGCAGTTCTTC. The genes are TRBV9 and TRBJ2-1; 11 bases are a match to TRBD2. The CDR3 is 16 residues long. Germline trimming cut 3 bases from V and 4 bases from J; bases unmatched to any gene: 6. Per germline, CDR1 SGDLS and CDR2 YYNGEE.

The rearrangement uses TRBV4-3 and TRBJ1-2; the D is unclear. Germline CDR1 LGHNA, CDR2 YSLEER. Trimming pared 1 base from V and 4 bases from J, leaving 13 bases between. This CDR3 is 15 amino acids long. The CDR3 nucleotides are TGCGCCAGCAGCCAAGGGGCAGGATCCCTCTATGGCTACACCTTC. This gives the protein CASSQGAGSLYGYTF.

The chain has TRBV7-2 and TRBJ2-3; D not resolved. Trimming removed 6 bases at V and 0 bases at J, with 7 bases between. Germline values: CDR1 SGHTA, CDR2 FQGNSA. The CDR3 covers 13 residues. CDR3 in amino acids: CASSPTSTDTQYF. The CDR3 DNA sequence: TGTGCCAGCAGTCCAACTAGCACAGATACGCAGTATTTT.

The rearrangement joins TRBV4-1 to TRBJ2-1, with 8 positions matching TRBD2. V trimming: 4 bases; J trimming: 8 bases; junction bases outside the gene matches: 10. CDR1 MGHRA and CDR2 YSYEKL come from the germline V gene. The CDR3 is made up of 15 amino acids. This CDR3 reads CASSRPAGETDEQFF. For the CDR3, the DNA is TGCGCCAGCAGCCGACCAGCGGGAGAGACGGATGAGCAGTTCTTC.

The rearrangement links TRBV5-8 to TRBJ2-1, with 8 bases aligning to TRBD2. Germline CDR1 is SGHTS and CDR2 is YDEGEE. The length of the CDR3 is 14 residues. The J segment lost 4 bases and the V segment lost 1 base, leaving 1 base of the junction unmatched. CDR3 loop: CASSLLAGYNEQFF. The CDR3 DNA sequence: TGTGCCAGCAGCTTGTTAGCGGGGTACAATGAGCAGTTCTTC.

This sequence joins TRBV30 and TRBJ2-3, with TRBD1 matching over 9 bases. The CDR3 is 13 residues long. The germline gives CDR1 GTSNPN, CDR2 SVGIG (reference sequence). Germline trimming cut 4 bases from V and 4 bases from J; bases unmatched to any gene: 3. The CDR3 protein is CAWTRQGADTQYF. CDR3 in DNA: TGTGCCTGGACCCGACAGGGGGCAGATACGCAGTATTTT.

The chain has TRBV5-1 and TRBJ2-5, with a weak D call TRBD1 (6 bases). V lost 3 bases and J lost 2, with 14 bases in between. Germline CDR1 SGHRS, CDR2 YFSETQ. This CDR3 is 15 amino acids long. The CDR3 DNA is TGCGCCAGCAGCTCATCCGGACAGATACAAGAGACCCAGTACTTC. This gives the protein CASSSSGQIQETQYF.

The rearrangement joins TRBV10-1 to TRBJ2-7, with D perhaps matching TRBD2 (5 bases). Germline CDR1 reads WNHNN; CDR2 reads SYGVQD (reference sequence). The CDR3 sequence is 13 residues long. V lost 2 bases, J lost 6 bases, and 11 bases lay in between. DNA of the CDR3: TGCGCCAGCAGTGAGGCTCGGGGAGCCGAGCAGTACTTC. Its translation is CASSEARGAEQYF.

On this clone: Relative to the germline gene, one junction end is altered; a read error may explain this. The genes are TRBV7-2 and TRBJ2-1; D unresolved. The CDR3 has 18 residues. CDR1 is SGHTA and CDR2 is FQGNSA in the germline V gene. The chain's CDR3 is CASRVERVAVSSYNERFF. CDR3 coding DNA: TGTGCCAGCAGGGTAGAGAGAGTAGCTGTTAGCTCCTACAATGAGCGGTTCTTC.

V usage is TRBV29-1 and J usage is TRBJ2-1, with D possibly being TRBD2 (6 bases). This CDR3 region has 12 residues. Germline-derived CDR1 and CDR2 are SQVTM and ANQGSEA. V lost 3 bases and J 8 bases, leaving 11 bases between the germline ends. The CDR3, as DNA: TGCAGCGTTGAGACGGGGACTTATGAGCAGTTCTTC. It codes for CSVETGTYEQFF.

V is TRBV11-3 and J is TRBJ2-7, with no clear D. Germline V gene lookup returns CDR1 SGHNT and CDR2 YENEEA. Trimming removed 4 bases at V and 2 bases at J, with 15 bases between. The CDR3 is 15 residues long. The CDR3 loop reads CASSSRDSSPYEQYF. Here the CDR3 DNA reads TGTGCCAGCAGCTCGCGAGATTCGAGTCCCTACGAGCAGTACTTC.

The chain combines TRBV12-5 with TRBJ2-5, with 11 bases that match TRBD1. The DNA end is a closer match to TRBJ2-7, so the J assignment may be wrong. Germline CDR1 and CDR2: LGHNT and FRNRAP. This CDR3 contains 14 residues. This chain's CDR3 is CASGWGTGGYEQYF. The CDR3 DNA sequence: TGTGCTAGTGGTTGGGGGACAGGGGGTTACGAGCAGTACTTC.

The CDR3 bases are TGTGCCAGCAGTAGAACCACTCTCAAGACAGGGGGTAACAATCAGCCCCAGCATTTT. This sequence encodes CASSRTTLKTGGNNQPQHF. This rearrangement joins TRBV28 to TRBJ1-5; 9 nucleotides agree with TRBD1. The junction had 17 bases not matched to a gene; V was cut back by 5 bases and J by 3 bases. Germline V gene data show CDR1 as MDHEN and CDR2 as SYDVKM. This CDR3 contains 19 residues.

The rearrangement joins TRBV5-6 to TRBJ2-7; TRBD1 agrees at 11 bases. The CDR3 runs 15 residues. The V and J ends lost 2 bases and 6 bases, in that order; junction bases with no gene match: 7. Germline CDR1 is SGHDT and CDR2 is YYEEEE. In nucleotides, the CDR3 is TGTGCCAGCAGCTTAAGGACAGGGGGCTTCGGCGAGCAGTACTTC. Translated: CASSLRTGGFGEQYF. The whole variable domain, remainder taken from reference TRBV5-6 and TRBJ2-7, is DAGVTQSPTHLIKTRGQQVTLRCSPKSGHDTVSWYQQALGQGPQFIFQYYEEEERQRGNFPDRFSGHQFPNYSSELNVNALLLGDSALYLCASSLRTGGFGEQYFGPGTRLTVT.

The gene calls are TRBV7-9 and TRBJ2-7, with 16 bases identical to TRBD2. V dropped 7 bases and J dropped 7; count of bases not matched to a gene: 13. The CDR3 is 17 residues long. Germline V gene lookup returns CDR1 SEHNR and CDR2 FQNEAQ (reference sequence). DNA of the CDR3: TGTGCCAGCAACACGGGACTAGCGGGAGGGGCCTCGGAGGAGCAGTACTTC. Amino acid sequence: CASNTGLAGGASEEQYF.

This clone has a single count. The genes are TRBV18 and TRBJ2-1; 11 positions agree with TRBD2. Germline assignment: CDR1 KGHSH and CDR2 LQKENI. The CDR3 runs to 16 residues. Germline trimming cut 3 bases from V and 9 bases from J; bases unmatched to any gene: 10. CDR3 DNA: TGTGCCAGCTCACCGGCACTAGCGGGAGTCTTCGCTGAGCAGTTCTTC. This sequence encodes CASSPALAGVFAEQFF. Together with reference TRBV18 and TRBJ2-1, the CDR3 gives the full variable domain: NAGVMQNPRHLVRRRGQEARLRCSPMKGHSHVYWYRQLPEEGLKFMVYLQKENIIDESGMPKERFSAEFPKEGPSILRIQQVVRGDSAAYFCASSPALAGVFAEQFFGPGTRLTVL.

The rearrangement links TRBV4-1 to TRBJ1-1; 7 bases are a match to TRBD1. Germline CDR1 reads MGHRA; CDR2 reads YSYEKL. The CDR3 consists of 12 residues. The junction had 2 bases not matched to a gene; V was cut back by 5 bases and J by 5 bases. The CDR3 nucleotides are TGCGCCAGCAGCACAGGGGTTACTGAAGCTTTCTTT. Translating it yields CASSTGVTEAFF.

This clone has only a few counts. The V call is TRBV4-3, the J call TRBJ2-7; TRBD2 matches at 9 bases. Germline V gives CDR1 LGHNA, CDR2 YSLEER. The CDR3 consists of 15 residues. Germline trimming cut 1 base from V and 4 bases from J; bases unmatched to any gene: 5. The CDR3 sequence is CASSQALAGGYEQYF. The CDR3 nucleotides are TGCGCCAGCAGCCAAGCACTAGCGGGTGGATACGAGCAGTACTTC.

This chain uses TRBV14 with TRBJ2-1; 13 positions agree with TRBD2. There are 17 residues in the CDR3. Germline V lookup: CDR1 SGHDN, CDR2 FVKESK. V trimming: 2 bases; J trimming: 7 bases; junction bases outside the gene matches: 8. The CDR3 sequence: CASSQYIRTSGSNEQFF. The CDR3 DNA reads TGTGCCAGCAGCCAATATATAAGGACTAGCGGGAGTAATGAGCAGTTCTTC.